The 24 T cell receptor beta chains given below trace back to one sample, sequenced in a study of cytomegalovirus exposure and HLA in healthy donors. This PCR relied on a set of 60 Vbeta primers and 13 Jbeta primers. Method: immunoSEQ multiplex PCR; TCRdb's copy keeps in-frame clones and lacks some. The sample has approximately 110,000 clones, roughly 66% seen once; the top ten hold 4% to 5.5%. Sequenced input: PBMCs. The receptors come from a man aged 55 to 70 in good health and CMV-seropositive.

The chain couples TRBV10-3 to TRBJ1-3; 7 bases fit TRBD1. Germline V gene lookup returns CDR1 ENHRY and CDR2 SYGVKD. J gave up 0 bases and V 6 bases, and 5 bases lay outside the gene matches. The CDR3 runs to 15 residues. The DNA for the CDR3 is TGTGCCATCAGCCCGGGACAGAGCTCTGGAAACACCATATATTTT. Translating gives CAISPGQSSGNTIYF.

The V gene is TRBV5-6, the J gene TRBJ2-3; tentative D call: TRBD2 (6 bases). Germline-derived CDR1 and CDR2 are SGHDT and YYEEEE. The CDR3 consists of 19 residues. V was trimmed by 1 base and J by 0 bases, leaving 21 bases between them. CDR3 sequence (DNA): TGTGCCAGCAGCTTGAGGTTTAGCGGTTTACCCTCTAGCACAGATACGCAGTATTTT. It yields the protein CASSLRFSGLPSSTDTQYF.

V gene TRBV9 combines with J gene TRBJ2-5; 7 nucleotides match TRBD1. This CDR3 region has 14 residues. CDR1 is SGDLS and CDR2 is YYNGEE in the germline V gene. V gave up 2 bases and J gave up 2 bases; unmatched junction bases: 3. CDR3 sequence (DNA): TGTGCCAGCAGCGTCGGGACAGATCAAGAGACCCAGTACTTC. Translated: CASSVGTDQETQYF.

J is TRBJ1-2 and V is TRBV5-1, with D unclear. CDR3 length: 15 amino acids. CDR1 SGHRS and CDR2 YFSETQ come from the germline V gene. V was clipped by 4 bases and J by 6 bases, with 19 bases between them. For the CDR3, the DNA is TGCGCCAGCAGCCCCAGCGTCTCGGCGTCTCATGGCTACACCTTC. Amino acid sequence: CASSPSVSASHGYTF.

This clone was seen a handful of times. This rearrangement joins TRBV7-9 to TRBJ1-1, with D uncertain. The length of the CDR3 is 12 residues. V was shortened by 6 bases and J by 10 bases, with 15 bases between the two germline ends. The V gene's germline CDR1 is SEHNR and CDR2 FQNEAQ (reference sequence). CDR3 region: CASRPASRGAFF. The CDR3 region has the DNA TGTGCCAGCAGACCGGCCTCCCGCGGAGCTTTCTTT.

The chain links TRBV5-1 to TRBJ1-1; D is perhaps TRBD1 (6 bases). Trimming removed 4 bases from V and 5 bases from J, with 15 bases in between. The CDR3 has 14 residues. From germline, CDR1 is SGHRS and CDR2 YFSETQ. The CDR3 region is CASSPGGRGTEAFF. The CDR3 bases are TGCGCCAGCAGCCCCGGGGGGCGAGGTACTGAAGCTTTCTTT.

The chain links TRBV5-8 to TRBJ2-2, with TRBD1 matching over 7 bases. The V and J ends lost 3 bases and 4 bases, in that order; junction bases with no gene match: 6. Per germline, CDR1 SGHTS and CDR2 YDEGEE. The length of the CDR3 is 15 residues. The CDR3 protein is CASSSTGSGTGELFF. Written as DNA, the CDR3 is TGTGCCAGCAGCTCGACAGGGTCGGGCACCGGGGAGCTGTTTTTT.

This chain uses TRBV6-5 with TRBJ1-6, with D possibly being TRBD1 (6 bases). Germline CDR1 reads MNHEY; CDR2 reads SVGAGI. The CDR3 is 13 residues long. V lost 5 bases to trimming and J lost 10 bases, with 12 bases between them. This CDR3 is CASSTGFASPLHF. The CDR3 DNA reads TGTGCCAGCAGTACAGGGTTCGCGTCACCCCTCCACTTT.

The V and J genes are TRBV10-2 and TRBJ1-2, with a tentative D call TRBD1 (5 bases). V shed 2 bases and J shed 7 bases, with 14 bases lying between them. The CDR3 has 14 amino acids. Germline V gene data show CDR1 as WSHSY and CDR2 as SAAADI. CDR3 sequence (DNA): TGCGCCAGCAGTGAGACCAGACAGCTCGGTGGCTACACCTTC. Encoded protein: CASSETRQLGGYTF.

The chain joins TRBV9 to TRBJ2-1; D gene ambiguous. CDR1 and CDR2 (germline): SGDLS, YYNGEE. Deletions cut 0 bases from V and 5 bases from J, with 3 bases between. CDR3 length equals 12 residues. CDR3 nucleotides: TGTGCCAGCAGCGTAGACAACAATGAGCAGTTCTTC. This encodes CASSVDNNEQFF.

The V gene is TRBV16, the J gene TRBJ2-7; no clear D. V was pared by 0 bases and J by 0 bases, with 6 bases between. The length of the CDR3 is 14 residues. Per germline, CDR1 KGHSY and CDR2 FQNENV. CDR3 region: CASSQSGSSYEQYF. CDR3 bases: TGTGCCAGCAGCCAATCTGGCAGCTCCTACGAGCAGTACTTC.

V is TRBV30 and J is TRBJ1-3; 8 nucleotides agree with TRBD1. This CDR3 has 15 residues. J was trimmed by 2 bases and V by 4 bases; bases with no gene match: 7. Germline CDR1 and CDR2: GTSNPN and SVGIG (reference sequence). The CDR3 bases are TGTGCCTGGACATGGACAGGGAAAACTGGAAACACCATATATTTT. Translating gives CAWTWTGKTGNTIYF.

This chain joins TRBV30 and TRBJ1-2; no firm D call. V was shortened by 3 bases and J by 5 bases, with 10 bases between the two germline ends. This CDR3 spans 12 amino acids. CDR1 and CDR2 (germline): GTSNPN, SVGIG (reference sequence). This CDR3 reads CAWSLLRYGYTF. DNA for the CDR3: TGTGCCTGGAGCCTCCTACGGTATGGCTACACCTTC.

The V gene is TRBV6-1, the J gene TRBJ1-2; D gene ambiguous. Germline CDR1 and CDR2: MNHNS and SASEGT. This CDR3 region has 12 residues. V dropped 8 bases and J dropped 8 bases, with 15 bases sitting between them. The chain's CDR3 is CASDNTAGGYTF. The CDR3 DNA reads TGTGCCAGCGATAATACCGCGGGGGGCTACACCTTC.

The chain combines TRBV23-1 with TRBJ1-5; D gene uncertain. TRBV23-1 is an ORF for which the function is uncertain. V gave up 0 bases and J gave up 2 bases, with 8 bases separating them. CDR3 length: 15 amino acids. CDR3 sequence reads: CASSQSSGCNQPQHF. CDR3 nucleotide sequence: TGCGCCAGCAGTCAATCGAGCGGATGCAATCAGCCCCAGCATTTT.

V is TRBV6-6 and J is TRBJ2-1, with 7 bases that match TRBD2. V shed 6 bases, J shed 0 bases, and the junction held 2 bases outside the gene matches. CDR1 and CDR2 (germline): MNHNY, SVGAGI (reference sequence). The CDR3 contains 14 residues. The CDR3 DNA sequence: TGTGCCAGCAGCGGGGGGAGCTCCTACAATGAGCAGTTCTTC. Its translation is CASSGGSSYNEQFF.

This rearrangement joins TRBV30 to TRBJ2-1, with 8 positions matching TRBD2. Germline lookup yields CDR1 GTSNPN and CDR2 SVGIG (reference sequence). CDR3 length equals 17 residues. V gave up 0 bases and J gave up 10 bases; unmatched junction bases: 17. The CDR3 spells CAWSVPIAGRGVGEQFF. The CDR3 DNA reads as TGTGCCTGGAGTGTACCCATAGCGGGGCGGGGCGTAGGGGAGCAGTTCTTC.

V and J are TRBV5-1 and TRBJ2-1, with D possibly TRBD1 on 6 matching bases. The germline V and J ends were trimmed by 2 bases and 7 bases, with 13 bases remaining between them. Per germline, CDR1 SGHRS and CDR2 YFSETQ. This CDR3 has 14 amino acids. CDR3 protein: CASSFQNRDNEQFF. DNA of the CDR3: TGCGCCAGCAGCTTTCAGAACAGGGATAATGAGCAGTTCTTC.

The CDR3 sequence is CASSFGDSSGTEAFF. In DNA form, the CDR3 reads TGTGCCAGCAGCTTCGGGGACTCCTCGGGGACTGAAGCTTTCTTT. The chain carries TRBV7-9 and TRBJ1-1, with D possibly matching TRBD1 (5 bases). The CDR3 spans 15 residues. Germline loops: CDR1 SEHNR, CDR2 FQNEAQ (reference sequence). Trimming took off 3 bases at V and 5 bases at J, with 16 bases between the two ends.

V and J are TRBV6-5 and TRBJ2-2; D remains ambiguous. V lost 5 bases, J lost 8 bases, and 9 bases lay in between. The CDR3 covers 12 residues. Germline lookup yields CDR1 MNHEY and CDR2 SVGAGI. The CDR3 region is CASSPRWGELFF. CDR3 nucleotides: TGTGCCAGCAGTCCCAGGTGGGGGGAGCTGTTTTTT.

The J gene is TRBJ2-7, the V gene TRBV20-1; D might be TRBD2 (5 bases). Per the germline V gene, CDR1 is DFQATT and CDR2 is SNEGSKA (reference sequence). V was clipped by 3 bases and J by 5 bases, with 8 bases between them. The CDR3 covers 11 residues. The CDR3 nucleotides are TGCAGTGCTAGTCTCGGGGACGAGCAGTACTTC. This gives the protein CSASLGDEQYF.

CDR3: CAWEAGRQGAYEQYF. CDR3 DNA sequence: TGTGCCTGGGAGGCTGGCCGGCAGGGGGCTTACGAGCAGTACTTC. This chain joins TRBV30 and TRBJ2-7; 8 positions agree with TRBD1. This CDR3 is 15 amino acids long. The V gene's germline CDR1 is GTSNPN and CDR2 SVGIG (reference sequence). Losses at the gene ends were 5 bases for V and 4 bases for J; bases not matched to a gene: 13.

The chain uses TRBV5-1 and TRBJ2-3, with 7 bases matching TRBD1. The CDR3 is 17 amino acids. J gave up 1 base and V 0 bases, and 8 bases lay outside the gene matches. Germline V gives CDR1 SGHRS, CDR2 YFSETQ. CDR3 amino acids: CASSLAVGGIGTDTQYF. The CDR3 region has the DNA TGCGCCAGCAGCTTGGCCGTAGGGGGCATCGGCACAGATACGCAGTATTTT. The variable domain in full, with the rest retrieved from reference TRBV5-1 and TRBJ2-3, is KAGVTQTPRYLIKTRGQQVTLSCSPISGHRSVSWYQQTPGQGLQFLFEYFSETQRNKGNFPGRFSGRQFSNSRSEMNVSTLELGDSALYLCASSLAVGGIGTDTQYFGPGTRLTVL.

The V gene is TRBV6-1, the J gene TRBJ1-1, with 9 bases aligning to TRBD1. The V segment lost 10 bases and the J segment 6 bases; nucleotides outside the gene matches: 12. The CDR3 consists of 14 residues. Germline lookup yields CDR1 MNHNS and CDR2 SASEGT. Written as DNA, the CDR3 is TGTGCCACCGTCCGGGACAGGGAACGTTCTGAAGCTTTCTTT. Its protein is CATVRDRERSEAFF.